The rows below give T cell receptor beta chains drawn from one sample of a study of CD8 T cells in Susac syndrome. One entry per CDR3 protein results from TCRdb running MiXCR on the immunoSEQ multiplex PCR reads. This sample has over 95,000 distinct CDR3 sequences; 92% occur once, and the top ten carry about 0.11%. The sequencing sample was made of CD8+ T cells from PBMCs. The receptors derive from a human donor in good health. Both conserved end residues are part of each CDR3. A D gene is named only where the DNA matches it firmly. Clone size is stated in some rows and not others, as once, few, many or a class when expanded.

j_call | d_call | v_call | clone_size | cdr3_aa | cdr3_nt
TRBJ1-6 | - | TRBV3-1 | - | CASSRRDASSYNSPLHF | TGTGCCAGCAGCCGCAGGGACGCGAGCTCCTATAATTCACCCCTCCACTTT
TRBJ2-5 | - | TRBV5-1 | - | CASSLLATQETQYF | TGCGCCAGCAGCTTACTAGCTACCCAAGAGACCCAGTACTTC
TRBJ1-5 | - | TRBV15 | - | CATGRPDQPQHF | TGTGCCACAGGGCGACCCGATCAGCCCCAGCATTTT
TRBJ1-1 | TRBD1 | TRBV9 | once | CASSVGQGITEAFF | TGTGCCAGCAGCGTGGGACAGGGAATCACTGAAGCTTTCTTT
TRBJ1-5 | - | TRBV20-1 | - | CSAMGRSNQPQHF | TGCAGTGCTATGGGTCGAAGCAATCAGCCCCAGCATTTT
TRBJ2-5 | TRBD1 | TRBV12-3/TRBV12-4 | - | CASSFRGDRVETQYF | TGTGCCAGCAGTTTTCGCGGGGACAGGGTAGAGACCCAGTACTTC
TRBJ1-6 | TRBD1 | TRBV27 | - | CASMSRGLFGRNSPLHF | TGTGCCAGCATGAGCAGGGGGCTTTTTGGTCGCAATTCACCCCTCCACTTT
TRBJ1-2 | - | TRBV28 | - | CASSQLRTVYGYTF | TGTGCCAGCAGTCAACTTAGGACAGTATATGGCTACACCTTC
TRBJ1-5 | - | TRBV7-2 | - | CASSLGLGPGQPQHF | TGTGCCAGCAGCTTAGGTCTTGGGCCCGGTCAGCCCCAGCATTTT
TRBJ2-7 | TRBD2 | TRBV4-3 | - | CASSQLAGRGEQYF | TGCGCCAGCAGCCAACTAGCGGGACGTGGCGAGCAGTACTTC
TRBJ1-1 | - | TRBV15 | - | CATSSVSRTEAFF | TGTGCCACCAGCTCGGTCAGCAGGACTGAAGCTTTCTTT
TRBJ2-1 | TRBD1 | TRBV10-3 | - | CAITDRVGSYNEQFF | TGTGCCATCACCGACAGGGTCGGCTCCTACAATGAGCAGTTCTTC
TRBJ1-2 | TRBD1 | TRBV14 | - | CASSQARQGGGYTF | TGTGCCAGCAGCCAAGCCCGACAGGGAGGCGGCTACACCTTC
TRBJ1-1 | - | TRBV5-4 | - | CASSLAKDTSAFF | TGTGCCAGCAGCTTGGCCAAGGATACGTCAGCTTTCTTT
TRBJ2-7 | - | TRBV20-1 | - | CSARDSVHSSYEQYF | TGCAGTGCTAGAGATAGCGTACATAGCTCCTACGAGCAGTACTTC
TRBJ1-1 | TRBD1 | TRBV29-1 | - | CSVIGTGSLNTEAFF | TGCAGCGTCATCGGGACAGGGTCATTGAACACTGAAGCTTTCTTT
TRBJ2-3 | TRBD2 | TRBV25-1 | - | CASRRTSGSTDTQYF | TGTGCCAGCAGGAGGACTAGCGGAAGCACAGATACGCAGTATTTT
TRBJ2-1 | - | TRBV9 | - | CASSPSLGGEQFF | TGTGCCAGCAGCCCAAGCCTCGGAGGAGAGCAGTTCTTC
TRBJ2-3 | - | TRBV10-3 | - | CAISESRGILDTQYF | TGTGCCATCAGTGAGTCGCGCGGGATCCTGGATACGCAGTATTTT
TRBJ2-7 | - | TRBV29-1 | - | CSVELPGQFYEQYF | TGCAGCGTTGAGCTTCCGGGACAATTCTACGAGCAGTACTTC
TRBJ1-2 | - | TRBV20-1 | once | CSAPTDNYGYTF | TGCAGTGCTCCTACAGATAACTATGGCTACACCTTC
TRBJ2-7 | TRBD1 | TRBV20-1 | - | CSAPRGNTYEQYF | TGCAGTGCTCCCAGGGGGAATACTTACGAGCAGTACTTC
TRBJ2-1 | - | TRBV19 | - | CASSSGYYNEQFF | TGTGCCAGTAGTAGCGGGTACTACAATGAGCAGTTCTTC
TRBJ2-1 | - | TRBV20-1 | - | CSAKPIRPLVNEQFF | TGCAGTGCTAAACCAATCAGACCGCTAGTCAACGAGCAGTTCTTC
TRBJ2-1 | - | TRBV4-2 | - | CASSQPPGSSSYNEQFF | TGTGCCAGCAGCCAACCACCGGGCTCGAGCTCCTACAATGAGCAGTTCTTC
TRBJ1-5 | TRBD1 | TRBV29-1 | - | CSAVGGGGGQPQHF | TGCAGCGCTGTAGGGGGCGGGGGGGGTCAGCCCCAGCATTTT
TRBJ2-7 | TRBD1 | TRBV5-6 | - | CASSSGTVFYEQYF | TGTGCCAGCAGCTCCGGGACAGTTTTTTACGAGCAGTACTTC
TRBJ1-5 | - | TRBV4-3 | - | CASSQARDSNQPQHF | TGCGCCAGCAGCCAAGCCCGGGATAGCAATCAGCCCCAGCATTTT
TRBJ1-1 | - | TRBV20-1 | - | CSASIGTKNTEAFF | TGCAGTGCTAGCATAGGGACAAAGAACACTGAAGCTTTCTTT
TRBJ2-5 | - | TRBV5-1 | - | CASSADMETQYF | TGCGCCAGCAGCGCGGACATGGAGACCCAGTACTTC